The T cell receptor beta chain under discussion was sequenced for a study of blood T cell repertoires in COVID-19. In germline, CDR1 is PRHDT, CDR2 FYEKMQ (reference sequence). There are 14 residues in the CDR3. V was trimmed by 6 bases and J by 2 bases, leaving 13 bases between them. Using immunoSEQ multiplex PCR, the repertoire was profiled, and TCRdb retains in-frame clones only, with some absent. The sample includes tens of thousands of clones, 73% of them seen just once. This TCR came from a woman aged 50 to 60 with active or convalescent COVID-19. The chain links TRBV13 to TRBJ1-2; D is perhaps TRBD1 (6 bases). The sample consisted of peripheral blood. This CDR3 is CASSEGEGNYGYTF. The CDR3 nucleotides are TGTGCCAGCAGTGAGGGGGAAGGGAACTATGGCTACACCTTC.